The entry that follows covers one TCR beta chain sequence. The data were obtained in a study of T cell repertoires in aging, cancer and after chemotherapy. On the study more broadly: Healthy donor repertoires were recorded over several months to years and showed clear clonal overlap.

V was clipped by 9 bases and J by 2 bases, with 6 bases between them. The CDR3 loop spans 11 amino acids. Germline V gene data show CDR1 as MNHNS and CDR2 as SASEGT. TCR beta rearrangements were amplified from peripheral blood genomic DNA. TRB rearrangements spanning V, D and J were amplified using mixed TRB-A/B primers. A single record per CDR3 protein comes from TCRdb applying MiXCR to the multiplex PCR reads. There are under 8,500 distinct CDR3 sequences in the sample; 25% to 35% occur only once, and around 4% lies in the top ten. The chain uses TRBV6-1 and TRBJ2-3; unclear D gene. The sequenced sample was blood. The clonotype comes from a human donor in good health. CDR3 loop: CASGFTDTQYF. The CDR3 bases are TGTGCCAGTGGCTTCACAGATACGCAGTATTTT.